This TCR beta chain was profiled in a study of CD8 T cells in ankylosing spondylitis. Study-level results: There was a TCR beta motif, made of 7 to 9 highly homologous variants, that appeared characteristic of ankylosing spondylitis blood. Disease-linked clones proved CD8+ and comparatively uncommon in peripheral blood.

5'-RACE, quantitative and with molecular barcodes, yielded the TCR beta libraries. TCRdb independently ran MiXCR on the 5' RACE reads; one entry per CDR3 protein. This table holds 130,000 or so distinct CDR3 sequences, roughly 15% found once. In this sample, this clonotype turned up once. Its target is unknown. The sample taken for sequencing was blood, either unsorted or a sorted T cell fraction (not recorded which). This TCR was sampled from a male donor with ankylosing spondylitis.

DNA for the CDR3: TGCGCCAGCAGCCGCCCCGGGGGAATGGGGACTGAAGCTTTCTTT. This gives the protein CASSRPGGMGTEAFF. The chain joins TRBV4-1 to TRBJ1-1, with a weak D call TRBD1 (5 bases). CDR3 size: 15 residues. The germline V and J ends were trimmed by 4 bases and 5 bases, with 17 bases remaining between them. CDR1 and CDR2 (germline): MGHRA, YSYEKL.